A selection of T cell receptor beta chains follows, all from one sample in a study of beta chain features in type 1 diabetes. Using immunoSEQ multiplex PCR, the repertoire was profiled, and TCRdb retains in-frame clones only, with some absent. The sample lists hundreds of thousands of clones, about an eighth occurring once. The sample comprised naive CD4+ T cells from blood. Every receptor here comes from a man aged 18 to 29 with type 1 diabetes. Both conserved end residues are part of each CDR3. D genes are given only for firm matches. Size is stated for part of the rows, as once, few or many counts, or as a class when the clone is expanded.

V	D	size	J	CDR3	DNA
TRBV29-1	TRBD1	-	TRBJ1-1	CSVSGTGGFRTEAFF	TGCAGCGTGTCCGGGACAGGGGGGTTTCGCACTGAAGCTTTCTTT
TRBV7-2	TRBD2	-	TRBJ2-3	CASSPGLAGARSTDTQYF	TGTGCCAGCAGCCCGGGACTAGCGGGGGCCCGTAGCACAGATACGCAGTATTTT
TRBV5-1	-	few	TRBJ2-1	CASSLAGSINEQFF	TGCGCCAGCAGCTTGGCCGGGAGCATTAATGAGCAGTTCTTC
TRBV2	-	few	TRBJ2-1	CASRADDGQQFF	TGTGCCAGCAGGGCCGATGACGGGCAGCAGTTCTTC
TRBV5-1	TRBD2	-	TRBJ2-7	CASSLMSPSGGIQPYEQYF	TGCGCCAGCAGCTTGATGAGTCCTAGCGGGGGAATACAACCCTACGAGCAGTACTTC
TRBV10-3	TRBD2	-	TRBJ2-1	CAISDGGLVDEQFF	TGTGCCATCAGTGACGGGGGGTTGGTCGATGAGCAGTTCTTC
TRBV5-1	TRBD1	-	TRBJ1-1	CASSLGQGGEAFF	TGCGCCAGCAGCCTAGGACAGGGCGGAGAAGCTTTCTTT
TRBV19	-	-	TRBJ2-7	CASSSQSNTYEQYF	TGTGCCAGTAGTAGCCAGAGTAACACCTACGAGCAGTACTTC
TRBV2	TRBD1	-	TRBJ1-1	CASSVGAGGTEAFF	TGTGCCAGCAGTGTTGGGGCAGGGGGCACTGAAGCTTTCTTT
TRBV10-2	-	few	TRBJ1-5	CASSEGQAPKTGPQHF	TGCGCCAGCAGTGAAGGGCAGGCCCCGAAAACGGGGCCCCAGCATTTT
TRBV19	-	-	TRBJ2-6	CASSMVSGANVLTF	TGTGCCAGTAGTATGGTCTCTGGGGCCAACGTCCTGACTTTC
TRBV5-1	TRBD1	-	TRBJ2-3	CASSSDRGPDTQYF	TGCGCCAGCAGCTCCGACAGGGGGCCGGATACGCAGTATTTT
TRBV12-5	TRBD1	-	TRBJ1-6	CASGLVDRGNSPLHF	TGTGCTAGTGGTTTGGTAGACAGGGGCAATTCACCCCTCCACTTT
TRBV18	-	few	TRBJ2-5	CASSPSGNQETQYF	TGTGCCAGCTCACCATCGGGGAATCAAGAGACCCAGTACTTC
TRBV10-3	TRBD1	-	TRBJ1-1	CAISDRDSYTEAFF	TGTGCCATCAGTGACAGGGACAGCTACACTGAAGCTTTCTTT
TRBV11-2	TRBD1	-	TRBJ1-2	CASSSGQVPAGYTF	TGTGCCAGCAGCTCGGGACAGGTGCCCGCCGGCTACACCTTC
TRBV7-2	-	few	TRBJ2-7	CASSSMTASYEQYF	TGTGCCAGCAGCTCCATGACAGCCTCCTACGAGCAGTACTTC